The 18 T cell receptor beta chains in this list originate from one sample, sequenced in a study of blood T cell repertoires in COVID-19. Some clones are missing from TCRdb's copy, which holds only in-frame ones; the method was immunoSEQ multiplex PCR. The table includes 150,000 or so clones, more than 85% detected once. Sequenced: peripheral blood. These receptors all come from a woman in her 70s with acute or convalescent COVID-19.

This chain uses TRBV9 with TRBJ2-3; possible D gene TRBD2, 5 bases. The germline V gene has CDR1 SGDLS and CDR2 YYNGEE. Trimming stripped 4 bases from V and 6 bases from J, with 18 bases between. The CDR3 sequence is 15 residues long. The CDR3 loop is CASSRSEGLLDTQYF. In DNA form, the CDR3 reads TGTGCCAGCAGCCGTAGCGAAGGCCTGCTCGATACGCAGTATTTT.

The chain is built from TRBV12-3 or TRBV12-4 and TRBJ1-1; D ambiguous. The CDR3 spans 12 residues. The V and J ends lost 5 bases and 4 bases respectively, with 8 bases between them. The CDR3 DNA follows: TGTGCCAGCAGTATACGGGGCACTGAAGCTTTCTTT. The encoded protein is CASSIRGTEAFF.

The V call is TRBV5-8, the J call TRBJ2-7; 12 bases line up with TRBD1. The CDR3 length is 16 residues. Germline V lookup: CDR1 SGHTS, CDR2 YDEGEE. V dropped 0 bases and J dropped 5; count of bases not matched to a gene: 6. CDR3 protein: CASSLAWGQGANEQYF. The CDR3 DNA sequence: TGTGCCAGCAGCTTGGCCTGGGGACAGGGGGCCAACGAGCAGTACTTC.

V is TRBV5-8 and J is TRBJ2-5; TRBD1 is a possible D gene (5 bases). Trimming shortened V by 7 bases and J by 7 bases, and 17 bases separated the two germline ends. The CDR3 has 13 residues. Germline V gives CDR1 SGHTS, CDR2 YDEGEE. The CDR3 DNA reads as TGTGCCAGCCGCAACGCGGACACGGGGACCCAGTACTTC. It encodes CASRNADTGTQYF.

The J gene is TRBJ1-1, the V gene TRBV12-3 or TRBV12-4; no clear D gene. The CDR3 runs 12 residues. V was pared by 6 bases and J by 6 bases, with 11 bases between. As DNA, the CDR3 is TGTGCCAGCAGCAGTCGGGTAGCTGAAGCTTTCTTT. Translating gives CASSSRVAEAFF.

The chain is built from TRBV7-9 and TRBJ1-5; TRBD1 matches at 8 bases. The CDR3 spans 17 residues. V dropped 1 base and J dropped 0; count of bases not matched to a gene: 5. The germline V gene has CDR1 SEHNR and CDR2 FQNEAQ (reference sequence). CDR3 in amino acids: CASSLGQGRSSNQPQHF. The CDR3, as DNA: TGTGCCAGCAGCTTAGGACAGGGGCGGAGTAGCAATCAGCCCCAGCATTTT.

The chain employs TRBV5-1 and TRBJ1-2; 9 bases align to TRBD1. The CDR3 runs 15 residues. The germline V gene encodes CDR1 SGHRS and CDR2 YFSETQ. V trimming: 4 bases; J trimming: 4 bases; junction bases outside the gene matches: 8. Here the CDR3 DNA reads TGCGCCAGCAGCCCGCCGGGACAGGGCCCCTATGGCTACACCTTC. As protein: CASSPPGQGPYGYTF.

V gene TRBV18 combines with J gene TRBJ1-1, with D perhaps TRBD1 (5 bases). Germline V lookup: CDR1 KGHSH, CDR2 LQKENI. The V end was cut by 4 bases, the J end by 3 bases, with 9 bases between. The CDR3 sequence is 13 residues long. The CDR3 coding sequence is TGTGCCAGCTCACTGGGCAGGGACACTGAAGCTTTCTTT. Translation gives CASSLGRDTEAFF.

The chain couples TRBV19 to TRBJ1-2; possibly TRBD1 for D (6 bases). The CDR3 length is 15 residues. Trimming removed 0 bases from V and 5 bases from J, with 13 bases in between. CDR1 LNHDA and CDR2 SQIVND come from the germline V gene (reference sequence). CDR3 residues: CASSIDQGRLYGYTF. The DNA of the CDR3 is TGTGCCAGTAGTATAGATCAGGGGCGCTTGTATGGCTACACCTTC.

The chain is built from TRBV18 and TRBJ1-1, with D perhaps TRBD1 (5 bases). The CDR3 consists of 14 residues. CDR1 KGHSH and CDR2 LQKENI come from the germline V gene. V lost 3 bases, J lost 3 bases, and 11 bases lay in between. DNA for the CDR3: TGTGCCAGCTCACCGCAGGGCGCGGACACTGAAGCTTTCTTT. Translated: CASSPQGADTEAFF.

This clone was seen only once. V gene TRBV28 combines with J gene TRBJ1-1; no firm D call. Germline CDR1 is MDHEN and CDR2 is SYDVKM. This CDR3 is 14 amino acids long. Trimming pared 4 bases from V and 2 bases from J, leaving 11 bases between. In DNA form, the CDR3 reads TGTGCCAGCAGTTCGAACAGTCTTAACACTGAAGCTTTCTTT. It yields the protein CASSSNSLNTEAFF.

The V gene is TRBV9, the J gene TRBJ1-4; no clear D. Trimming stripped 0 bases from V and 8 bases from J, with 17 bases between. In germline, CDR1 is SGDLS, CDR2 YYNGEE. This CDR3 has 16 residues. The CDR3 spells CASSVATALGGEKLFF. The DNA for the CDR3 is TGTGCCAGCAGCGTAGCGACCGCCCTTGGAGGAGAAAAACTGTTTTTT.

The CDR3 reads CASSVRTSYRADTQYF. DNA for the CDR3: TGTGCCAGTAGTGTCCGGACTAGCTATAGGGCAGATACGCAGTATTTT. The V gene is TRBV19, the J gene TRBJ2-3; TRBD2 aligns across 8 bases. The CDR3 consists of 16 residues. With 5 bases clipped from V and 4 bases from J, the junction kept 11 bases outside the gene matches. Germline V lookup: CDR1 LNHDA, CDR2 SQIVND (reference sequence).

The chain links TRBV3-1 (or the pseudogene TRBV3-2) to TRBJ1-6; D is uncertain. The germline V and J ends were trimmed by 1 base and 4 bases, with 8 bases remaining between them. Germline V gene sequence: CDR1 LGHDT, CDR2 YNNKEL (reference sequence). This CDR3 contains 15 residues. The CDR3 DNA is TGTGCCAGCAGCCAAGGGAGCCTATATAATTCACCCCTCCACTTT. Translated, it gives CASSQGSLYNSPLHF.

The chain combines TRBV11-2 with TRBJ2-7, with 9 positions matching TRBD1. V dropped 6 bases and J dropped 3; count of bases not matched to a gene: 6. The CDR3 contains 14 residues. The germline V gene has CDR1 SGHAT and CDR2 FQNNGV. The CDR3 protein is CASRRGDRDYEQYF. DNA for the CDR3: TGTGCCAGCAGGAGGGGGGACAGGGACTACGAGCAGTACTTC.

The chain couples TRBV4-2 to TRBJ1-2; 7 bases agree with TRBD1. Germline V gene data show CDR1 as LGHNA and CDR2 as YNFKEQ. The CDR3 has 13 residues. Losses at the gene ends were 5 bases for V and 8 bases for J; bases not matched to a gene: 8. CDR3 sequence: CASSIEGAQGYTF. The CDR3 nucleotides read TGTGCCAGCAGCATCGAGGGGGCGCAGGGCTACACCTTC.

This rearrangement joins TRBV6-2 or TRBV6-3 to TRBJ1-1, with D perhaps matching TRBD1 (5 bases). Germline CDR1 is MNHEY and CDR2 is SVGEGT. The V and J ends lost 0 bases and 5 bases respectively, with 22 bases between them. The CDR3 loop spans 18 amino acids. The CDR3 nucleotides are TGTGCCAGCAGTTACTCCGTTCGGAGGGGAAATTCCGTTACTGAAGCTTTCTTT. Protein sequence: CASSYSVRRGNSVTEAFF.

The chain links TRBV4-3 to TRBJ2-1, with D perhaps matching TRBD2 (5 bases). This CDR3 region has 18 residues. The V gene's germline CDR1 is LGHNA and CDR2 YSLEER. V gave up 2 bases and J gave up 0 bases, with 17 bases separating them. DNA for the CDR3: TGCGCCAGCAGCCAACTTCCCTTCGGGGTAGACTCCTACAATGAGCAGTTCTTC. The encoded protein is CASSQLPFGVDSYNEQFF.